The 5 T cell receptor beta chains listed next were all sequenced from one sample in a study of control samples from healthy donors and cancer patients. Some clones are missing from TCRdb's copy, which holds only in-frame ones; the method was immunoSEQ multiplex PCR. The table has about 150,000 clones, around 90% seen once; the top ten hold just over 2%. Input material: blood. Receptor source: a woman between 40 and 50 years old in good health.

The rearrangement links TRBV6-2 or TRBV6-3 to TRBJ2-6; weak D call: TRBD1 (5 bases). V shed 2 bases and J shed 1 base, with 18 bases lying between them. Germline CDR1 MNHEY, CDR2 SVGEGT. CDR3 length: 19 amino acids. The CDR3 loop reads CASSYPTEPTGSGANVLTF. In DNA, the CDR3 is TGTGCCAGCAGTTACCCGACAGAACCAACCGGGTCTGGGGCCAACGTCCTGACTTTC.

The chain links TRBV10-2 to TRBJ1-4, with D maybe TRBD1 (5 bases). The V end lost 6 bases, the J end lost 12 bases, and 17 bases lay between the germline ends. In germline, CDR1 is WSHSY, CDR2 SAAADI. The CDR3 contains 13 residues. CDR3 nucleotides: TGCGCCAGCAGCGAGGGGCCCCCTGGGGAACTGTTTTTT. Residues: CASSEGPPGELFF.

V gene TRBV3-1 (or the pseudogene TRBV3-2) combines with J gene TRBJ2-1; D is undetermined. Germline CDR1 reads LGHDT; CDR2 reads YNNKEL (reference sequence). This CDR3 spans 14 amino acids. V gave up 0 bases and J gave up 7 bases, with 10 bases separating them. The CDR3 DNA is TGTGCCAGCAGCCAAGATTCCGTGAGGAATGAGCAGTTCTTC. This gives the protein CASSQDSVRNEQFF.

This rearrangement joins TRBV5-1 to TRBJ1-1; D is possibly TRBD1 (6 bases). CDR1 is SGHRS and CDR2 is YFSETQ in the germline V gene. Trimming cost V 0 bases and J 2 bases, with 14 bases left between them. The length of the CDR3 is 16 residues. CDR3 sequence reads: CASSLGYGGLNTEAFF. DNA of the CDR3: TGCGCCAGCAGCTTGGGGTACGGGGGGCTTAACACTGAAGCTTTCTTT.

This chain joins TRBV20-1 and TRBJ2-4; D is uncertain. In germline, CDR1 is DFQATT, CDR2 SNEGSKA (reference sequence). V was cut by 3 bases and J by 1 base, with 10 bases left in between. The CDR3 runs 14 residues. This CDR3 reads CSASGSAAKNIQYF. As DNA, the CDR3 is TGCAGTGCTAGTGGATCAGCCGCCAAAAACATTCAGTACTTC.